This T cell receptor (beta chain) appears in the sequencing data of a study of blood T cells in healthy people across ages. Study in general: Per two T cells, about one barcoded beta molecule was captured through template switching.

Sample-barcoded 5' priming and a J-beta primer mix drove a second PCR of roughly 6 to 12 cycles. TCRdb re-analysed the 5' RACE reads in MiXCR, keeping a single row per CDR3 protein. Among about 780,000 distinct CDR3 sequences listed, under 80% were seen once. V dropped 2 bases and J dropped 2; count of bases not matched to a gene: 6. From germline, CDR1 is LGHNA and CDR2 YSLEER. CDR3 length: 15 residues. Broader study findings: Older individuals had lower TCR beta diversity per million T cells (the decline was roughly linear).

With regard to this clonotype: Its specificity is not known.

The chain recombines TRBV4-3 with TRBJ2-7; 7 positions agree with TRBD1. The specimen was blood. The origin of this receptor is a man aged 25 to 40 in good health. The CDR3 DNA is TGCGCCAGCAGCCAACTCGGGACAGCAGCCTACGAGCAGTACTTC. Translated: CASSQLGTAAYEQYF.